The clone carrying this T cell receptor beta chain showed up just a few times. This CDR3 has 15 residues. Germline loops: CDR1 SGHTA, CDR2 FQGNSA. The junction had 6 bases not matched to a gene; V was cut back by 5 bases and J by 9 bases. This record belongs to a study of T cell changes during pregnancy in multiple sclerosis. Sequencing used immunoSEQ multiplex PCR; TCRdb keeps in-frame clones, though not all of them. The table has about 50,000 clones, roughly 89% seen once; the top ten hold under 6.5%. V and J are TRBV7-2 and TRBJ1-6; 11 positions match TRBD1. The clonotype originates from a female donor in good health, enrolled as a control in a pregnancy study. This specimen was peripheral blood, taken after pregnancy. CDR3 sequence (DNA): TGTGCCAGCAGCGAGGGACAGGGGGTGGGTTCACCCCTCCACTTT. Its translation is CASSEGQGVGSPLHF.